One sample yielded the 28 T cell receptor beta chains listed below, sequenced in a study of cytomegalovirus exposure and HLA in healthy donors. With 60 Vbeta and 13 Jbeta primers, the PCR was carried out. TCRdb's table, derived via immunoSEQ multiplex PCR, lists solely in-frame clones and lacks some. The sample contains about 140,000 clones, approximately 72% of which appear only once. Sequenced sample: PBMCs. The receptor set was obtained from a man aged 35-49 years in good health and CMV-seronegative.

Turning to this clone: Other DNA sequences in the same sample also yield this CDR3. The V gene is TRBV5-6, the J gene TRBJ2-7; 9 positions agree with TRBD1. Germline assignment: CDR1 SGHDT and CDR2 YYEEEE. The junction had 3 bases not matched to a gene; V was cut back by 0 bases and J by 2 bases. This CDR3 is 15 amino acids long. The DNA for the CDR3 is TGTGCCAGCAGCTTGGTGGGACAGGGACCCTACGAGCAGTACTTC. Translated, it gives CASSLVGQGPYEQYF.

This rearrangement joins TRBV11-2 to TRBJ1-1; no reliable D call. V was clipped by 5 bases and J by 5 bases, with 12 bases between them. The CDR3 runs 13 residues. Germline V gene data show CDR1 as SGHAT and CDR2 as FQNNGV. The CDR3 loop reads CASSGWTGTEAFF. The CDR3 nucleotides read TGTGCCAGCAGCGGATGGACGGGGACTGAAGCTTTCTTT.

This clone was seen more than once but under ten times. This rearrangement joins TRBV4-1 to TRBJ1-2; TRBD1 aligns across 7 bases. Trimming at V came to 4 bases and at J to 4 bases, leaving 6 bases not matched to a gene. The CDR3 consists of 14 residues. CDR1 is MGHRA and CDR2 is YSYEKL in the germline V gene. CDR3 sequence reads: CASSPAQGGYGYTF. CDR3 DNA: TGCGCCAGCAGCCCGGCCCAGGGGGGCTATGGCTACACCTTC.

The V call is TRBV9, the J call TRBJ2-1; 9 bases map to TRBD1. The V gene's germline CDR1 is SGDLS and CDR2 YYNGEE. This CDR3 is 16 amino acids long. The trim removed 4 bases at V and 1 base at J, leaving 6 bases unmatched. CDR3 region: CASSPGDRASYNEQFF. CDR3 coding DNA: TGTGCCAGCAGCCCCGGGGACAGGGCGTCCTACAATGAGCAGTTCTTC.

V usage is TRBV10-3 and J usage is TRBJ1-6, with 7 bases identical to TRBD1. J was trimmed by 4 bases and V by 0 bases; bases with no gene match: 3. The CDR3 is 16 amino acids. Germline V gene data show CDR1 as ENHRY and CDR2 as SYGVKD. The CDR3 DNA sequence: TGTGCCATCAGTGAGTCAAGGGGGCGGTATAATTCACCCCTCCACTTT. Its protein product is CAISESRGRYNSPLHF.

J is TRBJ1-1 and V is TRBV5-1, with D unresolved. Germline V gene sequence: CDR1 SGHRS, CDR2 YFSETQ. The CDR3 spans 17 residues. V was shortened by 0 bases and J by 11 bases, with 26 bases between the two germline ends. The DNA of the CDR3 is TGCGCCAGCAGCTTGGGGGTCGCAGGTCAGACGTCTGTCACCGCTTTCTTT. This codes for CASSLGVAGQTSVTAFF.

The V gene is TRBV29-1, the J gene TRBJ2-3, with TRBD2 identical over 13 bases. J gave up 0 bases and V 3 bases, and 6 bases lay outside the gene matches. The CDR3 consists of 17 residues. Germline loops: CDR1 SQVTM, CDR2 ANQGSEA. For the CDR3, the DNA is TGCAGCGTTGACGGGACTAGCGGGGATACCAGCACAGATACGCAGTATTTT. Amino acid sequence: CSVDGTSGDTSTDTQYF.

CDR3 DNA sequence: TGTGCCAGCAGCTTAGAAGGTTTAGGACTAGCGGCTTATTACGAGCAGTACTTC. It is translated as CASSLEGLGLAAYYEQYF. The genes are TRBV7-2 and TRBJ2-7, with 10 positions matching TRBD2. The length of the CDR3 is 18 residues. The germline V gene has CDR1 SGHTA and CDR2 FQGNSA. After removal of 1 base from V and 4 bases from J, the junction contained 13 bases not matched to a gene.

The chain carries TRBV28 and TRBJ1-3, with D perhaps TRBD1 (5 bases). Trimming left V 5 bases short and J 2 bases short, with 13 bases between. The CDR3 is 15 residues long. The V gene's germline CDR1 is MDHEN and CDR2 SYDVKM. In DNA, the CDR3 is TGTGCCAGCAGTGCGGGGGGACTCCCTGGAAACACCATATATTTT. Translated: CASSAGGLPGNTIYF.

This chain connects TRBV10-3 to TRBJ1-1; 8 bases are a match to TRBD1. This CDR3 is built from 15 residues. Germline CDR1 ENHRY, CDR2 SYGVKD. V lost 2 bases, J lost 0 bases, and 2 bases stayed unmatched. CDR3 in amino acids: CAISEGTGVNTEAFF. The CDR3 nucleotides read TGTGCCATCAGTGAGGGGACAGGAGTGAACACTGAAGCTTTCTTT.

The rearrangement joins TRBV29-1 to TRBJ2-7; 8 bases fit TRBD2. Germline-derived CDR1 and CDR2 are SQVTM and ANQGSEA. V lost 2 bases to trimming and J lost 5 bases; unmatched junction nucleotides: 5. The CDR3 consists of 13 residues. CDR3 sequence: CSVETGGVHEQYF. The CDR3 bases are TGCAGCGTTGAAACCGGGGGGGTACACGAGCAGTACTTC.

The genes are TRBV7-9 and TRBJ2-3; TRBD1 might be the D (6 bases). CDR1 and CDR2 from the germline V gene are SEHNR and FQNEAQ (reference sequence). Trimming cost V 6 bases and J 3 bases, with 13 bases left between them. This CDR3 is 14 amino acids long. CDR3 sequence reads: CASSFSTGTDTQYF. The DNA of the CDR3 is TGTGCCAGCAGTTTCTCCACAGGGACAGATACGCAGTATTTT.

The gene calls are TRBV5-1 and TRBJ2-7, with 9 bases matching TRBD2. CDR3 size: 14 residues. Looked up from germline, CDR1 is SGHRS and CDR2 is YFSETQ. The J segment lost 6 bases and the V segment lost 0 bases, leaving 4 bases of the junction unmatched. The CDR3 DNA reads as TGCGCCAGCAGCTTGGTAGCGGGAGAGCTCGAGCAGTACTTC. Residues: CASSLVAGELEQYF.

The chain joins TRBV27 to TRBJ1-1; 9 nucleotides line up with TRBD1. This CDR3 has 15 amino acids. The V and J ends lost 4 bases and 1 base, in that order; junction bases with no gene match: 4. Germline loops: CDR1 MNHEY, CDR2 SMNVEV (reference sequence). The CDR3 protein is CASSSQGAKNTEAFF. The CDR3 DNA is TGTGCCAGCAGTTCACAGGGGGCGAAGAACACTGAAGCTTTCTTT.

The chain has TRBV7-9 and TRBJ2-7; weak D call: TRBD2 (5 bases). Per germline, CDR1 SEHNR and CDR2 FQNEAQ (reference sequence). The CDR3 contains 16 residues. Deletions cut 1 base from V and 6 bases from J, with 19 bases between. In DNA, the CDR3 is TGTGCCAGCAGCTTAGGAGTTGGCGGGTATCGCTCCGAGCAGTACTTC. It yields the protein CASSLGVGGYRSEQYF.

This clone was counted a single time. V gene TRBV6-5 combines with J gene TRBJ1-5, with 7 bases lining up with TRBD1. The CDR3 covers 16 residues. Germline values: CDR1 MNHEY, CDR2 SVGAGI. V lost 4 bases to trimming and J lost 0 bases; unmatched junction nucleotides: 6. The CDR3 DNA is TGTGCCAGCAGTTCCCGGGACAGTTATAGCAATCAGCCCCAGCATTTT. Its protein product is CASSSRDSYSNQPQHF.

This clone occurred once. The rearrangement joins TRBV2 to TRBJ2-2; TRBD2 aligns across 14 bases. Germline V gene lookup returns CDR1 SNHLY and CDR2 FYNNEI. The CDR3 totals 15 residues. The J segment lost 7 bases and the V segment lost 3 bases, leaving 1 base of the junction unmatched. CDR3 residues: CASSEGLAGVGELFF. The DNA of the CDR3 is TGTGCCAGCAGTGAGGGACTAGCGGGAGTCGGGGAGCTGTTTTTT.

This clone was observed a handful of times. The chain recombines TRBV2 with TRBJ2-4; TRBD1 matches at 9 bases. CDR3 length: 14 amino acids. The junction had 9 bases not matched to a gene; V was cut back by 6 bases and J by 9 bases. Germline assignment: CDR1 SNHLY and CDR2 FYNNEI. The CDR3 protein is CASSEGTGMIIQYF. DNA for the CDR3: TGTGCCAGCAGCGAGGGGACAGGGATGATCATTCAGTACTTC. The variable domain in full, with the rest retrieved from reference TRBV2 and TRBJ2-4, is EPEVTQTPSHQVTQMGQEVILRCVPISNHLYFYWYRQILGQKVEFLVSFYNNEISEKSEIFDDQFSVERPDGSNFTLKIRSTKLEDSAMYFCASSEGTGMIIQYFGAGTRLSVL.

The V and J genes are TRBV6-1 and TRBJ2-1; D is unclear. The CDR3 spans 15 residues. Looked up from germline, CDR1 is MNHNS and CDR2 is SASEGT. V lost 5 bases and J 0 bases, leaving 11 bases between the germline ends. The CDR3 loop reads CASSTPLGSYNEQFF. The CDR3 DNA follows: TGTGCCAGCAGTACCCCCCTAGGCTCCTACAATGAGCAGTTCTTC.

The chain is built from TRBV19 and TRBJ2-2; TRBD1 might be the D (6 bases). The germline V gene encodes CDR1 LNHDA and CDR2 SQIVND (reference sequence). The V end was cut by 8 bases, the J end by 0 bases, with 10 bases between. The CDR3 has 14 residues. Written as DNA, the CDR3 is TGTGCCAGTGGACAGAGAACGAACACCGGGGAGCTGTTTTTT. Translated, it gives CASGQRTNTGELFF.

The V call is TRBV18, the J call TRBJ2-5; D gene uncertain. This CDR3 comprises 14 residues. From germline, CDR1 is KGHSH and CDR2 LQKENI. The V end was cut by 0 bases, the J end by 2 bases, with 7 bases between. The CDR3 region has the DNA TGTGCCAGCTCACCACCAACATCGCAAGAGACCCAGTACTTC. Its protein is CASSPPTSQETQYF.

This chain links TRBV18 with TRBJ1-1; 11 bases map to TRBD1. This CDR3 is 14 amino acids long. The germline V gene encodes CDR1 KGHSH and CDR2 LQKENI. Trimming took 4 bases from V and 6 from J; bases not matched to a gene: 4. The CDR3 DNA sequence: TGTGCCAGCTCACGGGACAGGGGGTGGGCTGAAGCTTTCTTT. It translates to CASSRDRGWAEAFF. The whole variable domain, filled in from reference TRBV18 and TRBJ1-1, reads NAGVMQNPRHLVRRRGQEARLRCSPMKGHSHVYWYRQLPEEGLKFMVYLQKENIIDESGMPKERFSAEFPKEGPSILRIQQVVRGDSAAYFCASSRDRGWAEAFFGQGTRLTVV.

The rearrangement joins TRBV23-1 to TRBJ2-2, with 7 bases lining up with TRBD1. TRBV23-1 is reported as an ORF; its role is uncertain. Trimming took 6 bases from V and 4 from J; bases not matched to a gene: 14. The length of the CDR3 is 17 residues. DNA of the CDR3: TGCGCCAGCAGCCCAGACAGGGCTACAGTAATCACCGGGGAGCTGTTTTTT. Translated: CASSPDRATVITGELFF.

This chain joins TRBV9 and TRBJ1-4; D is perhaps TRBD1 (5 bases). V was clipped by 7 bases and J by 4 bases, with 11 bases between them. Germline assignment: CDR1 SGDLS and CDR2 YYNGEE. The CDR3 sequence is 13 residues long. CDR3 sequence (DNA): TGTGCCAGCGCGGGGGGTGATAATGAAAAACTGTTTTTT. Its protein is CASAGGDNEKLFF.

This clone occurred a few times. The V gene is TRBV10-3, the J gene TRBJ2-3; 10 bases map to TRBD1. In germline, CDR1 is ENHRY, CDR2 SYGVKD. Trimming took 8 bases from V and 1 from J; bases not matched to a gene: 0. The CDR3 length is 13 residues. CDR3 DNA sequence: TGTGCCATCGGGACAGGGGGCACAGATACGCAGTATTTT. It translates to CAIGTGGTDTQYF.

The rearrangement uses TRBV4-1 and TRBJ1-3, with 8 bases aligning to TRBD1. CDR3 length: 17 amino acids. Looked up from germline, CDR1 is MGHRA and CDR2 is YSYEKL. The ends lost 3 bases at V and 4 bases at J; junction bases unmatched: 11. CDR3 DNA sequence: TGCGCCAGCAGCCAGGGGCGACAGGGGCTGGTCGGAAACACCATATATTTT. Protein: CASSQGRQGLVGNTIYF.

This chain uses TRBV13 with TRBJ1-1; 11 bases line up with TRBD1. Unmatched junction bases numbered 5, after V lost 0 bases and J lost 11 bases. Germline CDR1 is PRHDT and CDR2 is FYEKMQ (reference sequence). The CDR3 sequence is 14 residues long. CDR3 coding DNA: TGTGCCAGCAGCTTAGGGGGACAGGGGGTTCGGGCTTTCTTT. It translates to CASSLGGQGVRAFF.

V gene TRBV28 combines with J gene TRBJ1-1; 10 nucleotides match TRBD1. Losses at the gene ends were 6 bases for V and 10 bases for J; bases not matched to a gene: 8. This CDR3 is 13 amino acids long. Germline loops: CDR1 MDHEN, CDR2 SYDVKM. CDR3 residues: CASRPGQGRRAFF. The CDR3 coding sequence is TGTGCCAGCAGACCGGGACAGGGGCGCCGAGCTTTCTTT.